Following are 21 T cell receptor beta chains from one sample sequenced in a study of cytomegalovirus exposure and HLA in healthy donors. The study ran its PCR with 60 Vbeta and 13 Jbeta primers. The repertoire was sequenced with immunoSEQ multiplex PCR; TCRdb's copy has only in-frame clones and lacks some. The table records about 110,000 clones, 70% to 80% of them present only once. Sequences were obtained from PBMCs. These TCRs come from a woman in her forties in good health and CMV-seropositive.

The genes are TRBV29-1 and TRBJ1-4; D ambiguous. This CDR3 region has 11 residues. V lost 7 bases to trimming and J lost 8 bases, with 11 bases between them. Germline assignment: CDR1 SQVTM and CDR2 ANQGSEA. The DNA for the CDR3 is TGCAGCGGCTACGAGAGAGAAAAACTGTTTTTT. The encoded protein is CSGYEREKLFF. The variable domain in full, with the rest retrieved from reference TRBV29-1 and TRBJ1-4, is SAVISQKPSRDICQRGTSLTIQCQVDSQVTMMFWYRQQPGQSLTLIATANQGSEATYESGFVIDKFPISRPNLTFSTLTVSNMSPEDSSIYLCSGYEREKLFFGSGTQLSVL.

The chain uses TRBV11-2 and TRBJ2-7; 13 positions agree with TRBD2. Germline CDR1 and CDR2: SGHAT and FQNNGV. This CDR3 has 16 residues. J lost 5 bases, V lost 5 bases, and 9 bases had no gene match. The chain's CDR3 is CASSRGLAGALDEQYF. In nucleotides, the CDR3 is TGTGCCAGCAGCCGTGGACTAGCGGGGGCCCTCGACGAGCAGTACTTC.

The chain links TRBV29-1 to TRBJ1-2, with TRBD1 matching 8 bases. V lost 5 bases, J lost 9 bases, and 8 bases stayed unmatched. CDR1 and CDR2 (germline): SQVTM, ANQGSEA. This CDR3 is built from 12 residues. This CDR3 is CSVSKTGESYTF. The DNA of the CDR3 is TGCAGCGTTTCGAAGACAGGGGAGAGCTACACCTTC.

The chain has TRBV28 and TRBJ2-5; the D gene is possibly TRBD2 (5 bases). Trimming removed 8 bases from V and 7 bases from J, with 14 bases in between. The germline V gene has CDR1 MDHEN and CDR2 SYDVKM. The CDR3 runs 12 residues. In nucleotides, the CDR3 is TGTGCCAGCGTGGGAGCGGTGGGGACCCAGTACTTC. This gives the protein CASVGAVGTQYF.

This clone has a handful of counts. The chain has TRBV18 and TRBJ2-3; tentatively, D is TRBD2 (5 bases). Germline loops: CDR1 KGHSH, CDR2 LQKENI. The CDR3 is 14 amino acids. Between the trimmed V and J ends, which lost 4 bases and 2 bases, there was a span of 10 bases. CDR3 sequence: CASSLSGLTDTQYF. The DNA of the CDR3 is TGTGCCAGCTCACTGAGCGGCCTCACAGATACGCAGTATTTT.

The chain has TRBV18 and TRBJ2-3, with TRBD2 as a possible D gene (6 bases). V was clipped by 2 bases and J by 4 bases, with 10 bases between them. This CDR3 contains 14 residues. Germline V gene data show CDR1 as KGHSH and CDR2 as LQKENI. CDR3 sequence: CASSPEPGADTQYF. CDR3 nucleotides: TGTGCCAGCTCACCAGAGCCGGGGGCAGATACGCAGTATTTT.

The rearrangement links TRBV12-5 to TRBJ2-3; 8 bases line up with TRBD2. The CDR3 has 15 amino acids. Unmatched junction bases numbered 14, after V lost 6 bases and J lost 9 bases. Germline loops: CDR1 LGHNT, CDR2 FRNRAP. The CDR3 is CASGPPGGQGLTQYF. The CDR3 bases are TGTGCTAGTGGCCCTCCGGGGGGGCAGGGCCTAACGCAGTATTTT. Complete variable domain (other parts from reference TRBV12-5 and TRBJ2-3): DARVTQTPRHKVTEMGQEVTMRCQPILGHNTVFWYRQTMMQGLELLAYFRNRAPLDDSGMPKDRFSAEMPDATLATLKIQPSEPRDSAVYFCASGPPGGQGLTQYFGPGTRLTVL.

In its sample, this clone was seen once. One end of the junction varies from germline; a read error may be responsible. The V call is TRBV18, the J call TRBJ1-2; 7 nucleotides align to TRBD1. This CDR3 has 13 amino acids. Germline lookup yields CDR1 KGHSH and CDR2 LQKENI. CDR3 residues: CASSPQPGGQDYF. CDR3 nucleotide sequence: TGTGCCAGCTCACCACAGCCAGGGGGTCAAGACTACTTC.

The genes are TRBV5-1 and TRBJ1-1; D is possibly TRBD1 (6 bases). This CDR3 region has 14 residues. Germline assignment: CDR1 SGHRS and CDR2 YFSETQ. V lost 5 bases, J lost 5 bases, and 16 bases lay in between. CDR3 in amino acids: CASRRRQVRTEAFF. The CDR3 region has the DNA TGCGCCAGCAGACGGCGACAGGTGCGGACTGAAGCTTTCTTT.

This chain connects TRBV5-1 to TRBJ2-1; 12 bases align to TRBD1. Trimming at V came to 4 bases and at J to 8 bases, leaving 7 bases not matched to a gene. The CDR3 sequence is 15 residues long. Germline values: CDR1 SGHRS, CDR2 YFSETQ. The CDR3 nucleotides read TGCGCCAGCAGCAGAACCGGGACAGGGGGCGATGAGCAGTTCTTC. It specifies CASSRTGTGGDEQFF. Full variable domain (rest looked up from reference TRBV5-1 and TRBJ2-1): KAGVTQTPRYLIKTRGQQVTLSCSPISGHRSVSWYQQTPGQGLQFLFEYFSETQRNKGNFPGRFSGRQFSNSRSEMNVSTLELGDSALYLCASSRTGTGGDEQFFGPGTRLTVL.

This clone was seen a handful of times. This chain links TRBV5-1 with TRBJ1-1; D is uncertain. CDR3 length: 16 residues. Between the trimmed V and J ends, which lost 0 bases and 1 base, there was a span of 13 bases. Germline V gives CDR1 SGHRS, CDR2 YFSETQ. CDR3 coding DNA: TGCGCCAGCAGCTTGGAGACAAAGGTGGGGAACACTGAAGCTTTCTTT. As protein: CASSLETKVGNTEAFF.

Comment on this clone: This likely stems from a read error, as it lies one base from a far larger clone. This sample includes further DNA sequences coding for the same CDR3. The chain employs TRBV2 and TRBJ2-3; 7 positions match TRBD1. The CDR3 is 15 residues long. CDR1 SNHLY and CDR2 FYNNEI come from the germline V gene. CDR3 protein: CASSVGTASTDTQYF. The CDR3 DNA follows: TGCGCCAGCAGTGTAGGGACAGCGAGCACAGATACGCAGTATTTT. Variable domain in full (rest from reference TRBV2 and TRBJ2-3): EPEVTQTPSHQVTQMGQEVILRCVPISNHLYFYWYRQILGQKVEFLVSFYNNEISEKSEIFDDQFSVERPDGSNFTLKIRSTKLEDSAMYFCASSVGTASTDTQYFGPGTRLTVL.

The V call is TRBV4-1, the J call TRBJ2-1; tentatively, D is TRBD1 (8 bases). The CDR3 has 19 amino acids. Trimming pared 1 base from V and 5 bases from J, leaving 24 bases between. CDR1 is MGHRA, CDR2 YSYEKL, per germline. The CDR3 spells CASSQVGRGRIAGNNEQFF. CDR3 DNA sequence: TGCGCCAGCAGCCAAGTGGGCAGGGGGCGGATAGCGGGTAACAATGAGCAGTTCTTC.

This clone was seen only once. The chain links TRBV9 to TRBJ1-4, with D perhaps matching TRBD1 (5 bases). CDR1 is SGDLS and CDR2 is YYNGEE in the germline V gene. CDR3 length: 15 residues. V was cut by 0 bases and J by 8 bases, with 14 bases left in between. The CDR3 spells CASSVGIGAGEKLFF. CDR3 DNA sequence: TGTGCCAGCAGCGTAGGAATTGGGGCAGGGGAAAAACTGTTTTTT.

The chain is built from TRBV30 and TRBJ1-5; D is perhaps TRBD1 (6 bases). Trimming took off 1 base at V and 4 bases at J, with 17 bases between the two ends. The CDR3 runs to 16 residues. Per the germline V gene, CDR1 is GTSNPN and CDR2 is SVGIG (reference sequence). DNA for the CDR3: TGTGCCTGGAGTGGGGGGGGCAGGGGCGGTAATCAGCCCCAGCATTTT. This sequence encodes CAWSGGGRGGNQPQHF. Full variable domain (missing parts from reference TRBV30 and TRBJ1-5): SQTIHQWPATLVQPVGSPLSLECTVEGTSNPNLYWYRQAAGRGLQLLFYSVGIGQISSEVPQNLSASRPQDRQFILSSKKLLLSDSGFYLCAWSGGGRGGNQPQHFGDGTRLSIL.

The chain uses TRBV7-9 and TRBJ2-2; 9 bases match TRBD1. Trimming took 5 bases from V and 6 from J; bases not matched to a gene: 7. The CDR3 runs to 15 residues. CDR1 and CDR2 (germline): SEHNR, FQNEAQ (reference sequence). In DNA, the CDR3 is TGTGCCAGCAGCCTACAGGGGGCGCTTCCCGGGGAGCTGTTTTTT. Its protein is CASSLQGALPGELFF. Full variable domain (rest looked up from reference TRBV7-9 and TRBJ2-2): DTGVSQNPRHKITKRGQNVTFRCDPISEHNRLYWYRQTLGQGPEFLTYFQNEAQLEKSRLLSDRFSAERPKGSFSTLEIQRTEQGDSAMYLCASSLQGALPGELFFGEGSRLTVL.

The chain couples TRBV6-5 to TRBJ1-2, with 9 positions matching TRBD1. The ends lost 2 bases at V and 6 bases at J; junction bases unmatched: 7. The germline CDR1 and CDR2 sequences are MNHEY and SVGAGI. The CDR3 totals 15 residues. Here the CDR3 DNA reads TGTGCCAGCAGTTACGAATGGACAGGGGCCGATGGCTACACCTTC. Encoded protein: CASSYEWTGADGYTF.

As concerns this clone: The junction departs from the called germline gene at one end, perhaps through a read error. The rearrangement joins TRBV7-3 to TRBJ2-7, with 8 bases fitting TRBD2. The length of the CDR3 is 14 residues. The V gene's germline CDR1 is SGHTA and CDR2 FQGTGA. CDR3 in DNA: TGTGCCAGCAGCCTAACGGGACTAGGTGCCGAGCAGTACTTC. The encoded protein is CASSLTGLGAEQYF.

The gene calls are TRBV10-1 and TRBJ2-7; TRBD2 is a possible D gene (5 bases). Germline V gene sequence: CDR1 WNHNN, CDR2 SYGVQD (reference sequence). This CDR3 is 12 amino acids long. Trimming pared 6 bases from V and 7 bases from J, leaving 13 bases between. The DNA for the CDR3 is TGCGCCAGCAGCGCGGAGACGGGGGAGCAGTACTTC. Protein sequence: CASSAETGEQYF.

The chain joins TRBV6-5 to TRBJ2-2, with TRBD2 identical over 13 bases. V was pared by 4 bases and J by 4 bases, with 3 bases of the junction left unmatched. Germline CDR1 and CDR2: MNHEY and SVGAGI. The CDR3 is 16 residues long. The CDR3 sequence: CASSLLAGGGTGELFF. In DNA, the CDR3 is TGTGCCAGCAGTTTACTAGCGGGGGGGGGCACCGGGGAGCTGTTTTTT.

V and J are TRBV30 and TRBJ2-7; 8 bases map to TRBD2. CDR1 GTSNPN and CDR2 SVGIG come from the germline V gene (reference sequence). Trimming took 0 bases from V and 2 from J; bases not matched to a gene: 12. The length of the CDR3 is 17 residues. CDR3 DNA: TGTGCCTGGAGTGTAAATAGTCGCTCGGGGGGGGCCTACGAGCAGTACTTC. Translation gives CAWSVNSRSGGAYEQYF.